A selection of T cell receptor beta chains follows, all from one sample in a study of blood T cell repertoires in COVID-19. Sequencing was performed with immunoSEQ multiplex PCR; in TCRdb, only in-frame clones are kept and a portion is missing. In the table there are 210,000 or so clones, roughly nine tenths of which are singletons. Material for sequencing was peripheral blood. The receptors shown here come from a woman aged 50 to 65 with acute or convalescent COVID-19. Both conserved end residues are part of each CDR3. A D gene is named only where the DNA matches it firmly. Clone size appears in some rows only: once, few, many, or a class for an expanded clone.

abundance: .; v_gene: TRBV7-9; len: 16; d_gene: .; j_gene: TRBJ2-7; CDR3aa: CASSYTIGGPPYEQYF; CDR3nt: TGTGCCAGCTCGTACACTATTGGAGGCCCCCCCTACGAGCAGTACTTC
abundance: .; v_gene: TRBV19; len: 14; d_gene: .; j_gene: TRBJ2-3; CDR3aa: CASSIEGATDTQYF; CDR3nt: TGTGCCAGTAGTATAGAGGGCGCCACAGATACGCAGTATTTT
abundance: .; v_gene: TRBV6-5; len: 16; d_gene: TRBD2; j_gene: TRBJ2-7; CDR3aa: CASSYSSGGSGYEQYF; CDR3nt: TGTGCCAGCAGTTACTCGAGCGGGGGGAGTGGTTACGAGCAGTACTTC
abundance: .; v_gene: TRBV18; len: 12; d_gene: .; j_gene: TRBJ1-2; CDR3aa: CASSPNRDGYTF; CDR3nt: TGTGCCAGCTCACCTAACAGGGATGGCTACACCTTC
abundance: .; v_gene: TRBV7-2; len: 16; d_gene: TRBD2; j_gene: TRBJ2-7; CDR3aa: CASSKGLAGESYEQYF; CDR3nt: TGTGCCAGCAGCAAGGGACTAGCGGGGGAATCCTACGAGCAGTACTTC
abundance: .; v_gene: TRBV10-3; len: 14; d_gene: TRBD2; j_gene: TRBJ2-7; CDR3aa: CAISPSGGTYEQYF; CDR3nt: TGTGCCATCAGTCCTAGCGGGGGGACCTACGAGCAGTACTTC
abundance: .; v_gene: TRBV29-1; len: 14; d_gene: TRBD2; j_gene: TRBJ2-1; CDR3aa: CSVILAGVLNEQFF; CDR3nt: TGCAGCGTCATACTAGCGGGGGTTTTAAATGAGCAGTTCTTC
abundance: .; v_gene: TRBV5-4; len: 15; d_gene: .; j_gene: TRBJ2-1; CDR3aa: CASSPDITSYNEQFF; CDR3nt: TGTGCCAGCAGCCCGGACATTACCTCCTACAATGAGCAGTTCTTC
abundance: .; v_gene: TRBV13; len: 14; d_gene: .; j_gene: TRBJ2-7; CDR3aa: CASSSSQGAHEQYF; CDR3nt: TGTGCCAGCAGCTCATCCCAAGGGGCCCACGAGCAGTACTTC
abundance: .; v_gene: TRBV5-1; len: 14; d_gene: .; j_gene: TRBJ1-5; CDR3aa: CASSLRAGEGPQHF; CDR3nt: TGCGCCAGCAGCTTGAGGGCAGGGGAGGGGCCCCAGCATTTT
abundance: .; v_gene: TRBV6-2/TRBV6-3; len: 12; d_gene: .; j_gene: TRBJ2-1; CDR3aa: CASSYSWRDQFF; CDR3nt: TGTGCCAGCAGTTACTCTTGGCGGGACCAGTTCTTC
abundance: few; v_gene: TRBV10-3; len: 14; d_gene: TRBD2; j_gene: TRBJ2-5; CDR3aa: CAISRAGGQETQYF; CDR3nt: TGTGCCATCAGTAGGGCGGGGGGGCAAGAGACCCAGTACTTC
abundance: .; v_gene: TRBV24-1; len: 12; d_gene: .; j_gene: TRBJ2-3; CDR3aa: CATSDRLGLQYF; CDR3nt: TGTGCCACCAGTGATAGACTGGGACTGCAGTATTTT
abundance: .; v_gene: TRBV9; len: 16; d_gene: .; j_gene: TRBJ1-2; CDR3aa: CASSARESAVIYGYTF; CDR3nt: TGTGCCAGCAGCGCGAGGGAGAGCGCAGTAATATATGGCTACACCTTC
abundance: once; v_gene: TRBV9; len: 15; d_gene: TRBD2; j_gene: TRBJ2-3; CDR3aa: CASSSNAGVGDTQYF; CDR3nt: TGTGCCAGCAGCTCCAATGCGGGGGTCGGGGATACGCAGTATTTT
abundance: .; v_gene: TRBV5-3; len: 17; d_gene: .; j_gene: TRBJ2-7; CDR3aa: CARSRILLQECTYEQYF; CDR3nt: TGTGCCAGAAGCCGTATCCTACTCCAGGAATGCACCTACGAGCAGTACTTC
abundance: .; v_gene: TRBV15; len: 17; d_gene: TRBD1; j_gene: TRBJ1-5; CDR3aa: CATSRVDRGHSNQPQHF; CDR3nt: TGTGCCACCAGCAGAGTTGACAGGGGGCATAGCAATCAGCCCCAGCATTTT
abundance: .; v_gene: TRBV19; len: 16; d_gene: TRBD2; j_gene: TRBJ2-3; CDR3aa: CASSLDSKGGLDTQYF; CDR3nt: TGTGCCAGTAGTCTCGACAGCAAGGGAGGGTTGGATACGCAGTATTTT
abundance: once; v_gene: TRBV4-3; len: 16; d_gene: .; j_gene: TRBJ1-3; CDR3aa: CASSQDSPGAGNTIYF; CDR3nt: TGCGCCAGCAGCCAAGATTCCCCGGGGGCTGGAAACACCATATATTTT
abundance: .; v_gene: TRBV7-8; len: 16; d_gene: TRBD2; j_gene: TRBJ2-3; CDR3aa: CASSSASGAWLDTQYF; CDR3nt: TGTGCCAGCAGCTCGGCTAGCGGGGCCTGGCTGGATACGCAGTATTTT
abundance: .; v_gene: TRBV24-1; len: 16; d_gene: .; j_gene: TRBJ2-3; CDR3aa: CATSDLVTGYTDTQYF; CDR3nt: TGTGCCACCAGTGATTTAGTTACGGGTTACACAGATACGCAGTATTTT
abundance: .; v_gene: TRBV5-4; len: 13; d_gene: .; j_gene: TRBJ2-5; CDR3aa: CASSRDTQETQYF; CDR3nt: TGTGCCAGCAGCAGGGACACCCAAGAGACCCAGTACTTC
abundance: .; v_gene: TRBV9; len: 11; d_gene: .; j_gene: TRBJ1-2; CDR3aa: CASSDTYGYTF; CDR3nt: TGTGCCAGCAGTGACACCTATGGCTACACCTTC
abundance: .; v_gene: TRBV9; len: 14; d_gene: TRBD1; j_gene: TRBJ1-4; CDR3aa: CASSAQGGNEKLFF; CDR3nt: TGTGCCAGCAGCGCCCAGGGGGGTAATGAAAAACTGTTTTTT
abundance: .; v_gene: TRBV27; len: 17; d_gene: TRBD1; j_gene: TRBJ1-3; CDR3aa: CASSADRRTLYGNTIYF; CDR3nt: TGTGCCAGCAGTGCGGACAGGCGAACCCTCTATGGAAACACCATATATTTT
abundance: .; v_gene: TRBV10-3; len: 14; d_gene: .; j_gene: TRBJ2-3; CDR3aa: CAISDRQGTDTQYF; CDR3nt: TGTGCCATCAGCGATCGGCAGGGGACAGATACGCAGTATTTT
abundance: .; v_gene: TRBV7-2; len: 16; d_gene: .; j_gene: TRBJ1-6; CDR3aa: CASSPRTPSYNSPLHF; CDR3nt: TGTGCCAGCAGCCCGAGGACTCCTTCATATAATTCACCCCTCCACTTT
abundance: .; v_gene: TRBV6-2/TRBV6-3; len: 15; d_gene: TRBD2; j_gene: TRBJ2-7; CDR3aa: CASSSGLAGIYEQYF; CDR3nt: TGTGCCAGCAGTTCTGGACTAGCGGGGATCTACGAGCAGTACTTC
abundance: .; v_gene: TRBV25-1; len: 17; d_gene: .; j_gene: TRBJ1-6; CDR3aa: CASSERGSLPYNSPLHF; CDR3nt: TGTGCCAGCAGTGAGAGGGGGAGCCTGCCCTATAATTCACCCCTCCACTTT
abundance: .; v_gene: TRBV12-3/TRBV12-4; len: 11; d_gene: TRBD2; j_gene: TRBJ2-7; CDR3aa: CASSFGGAQYF; CDR3nt: TGTGCCAGCAGTTTCGGGGGGGCGCAGTACTTC
abundance: .; v_gene: TRBV2; len: 13; d_gene: .; j_gene: TRBJ1-4; CDR3aa: CASRRGAEEKLFF; CDR3nt: TGTGCCAGCAGACGGGGGGCGGAGGAAAAACTGTTTTTT
abundance: once; v_gene: TRBV4-3; len: 13; d_gene: TRBD1; j_gene: TRBJ1-2; CDR3aa: CASSQGQGFGYTF; CDR3nt: TGCGCCAGCAGCCAAGGACAGGGTTTTGGCTACACCTTC
abundance: .; v_gene: TRBV19; len: 15; d_gene: TRBD2; j_gene: TRBJ2-7; CDR3aa: CASTSLAGETYEQYF; CDR3nt: TGTGCCAGTACCTCCCTAGCGGGGGAGACCTACGAGCAGTACTTC
abundance: .; v_gene: TRBV4-2; len: 16; d_gene: .; j_gene: TRBJ1-3; CDR3aa: CASSQVWGGAGNTIYF; CDR3nt: TGTGCCAGCAGCCAAGTGTGGGGGGGCGCAGGAAACACCATATATTTT
abundance: .; v_gene: TRBV11-3; len: 16; d_gene: TRBD1; j_gene: TRBJ1-1; CDR3aa: CASSHTPGTGNTEAFF; CDR3nt: TGTGCCAGCAGTCACACCCCCGGGACAGGGAACACTGAAGCTTTCTTT
abundance: .; v_gene: TRBV7-9; len: 16; d_gene: TRBD1; j_gene: TRBJ2-3; CDR3aa: CASSQKQGEITDTQYF; CDR3nt: TGTGCCAGCAGCCAAAAACAGGGGGAGATAACAGATACGCAGTATTTT
abundance: .; v_gene: TRBV20-1; len: 11; d_gene: .; j_gene: TRBJ1-2; CDR3aa: CSASRGYGYTF; CDR3nt: TGCAGTGCTAGCCGAGGGTATGGCTACACCTTC
abundance: .; v_gene: TRBV21-1; len: 20; d_gene: .; j_gene: TRBJ1-5; CDR3aa: CASSKEGGQLETMVGQPQHF; CDR3nt: TGTGCCAGCAGCAAAGAGGGGGGACAGCTCGAGACTATGGTAGGTCAGCCCCAGCATTTT
abundance: .; v_gene: TRBV5-4; len: 18; d_gene: TRBD2; j_gene: TRBJ2-1; CDR3aa: CASSWWLSTSGPYNEQFF; CDR3nt: TGTGCCAGCAGCTGGTGGCTTTCGACTAGCGGACCTTACAATGAGCAGTTCTTC
abundance: .; v_gene: TRBV24-1; len: 13; d_gene: .; j_gene: TRBJ1-5; CDR3aa: CATSDTATGSQHF; CDR3nt: TGTGCCACCAGTGATACAGCTACTGGGTCCCAGCATTTT
abundance: .; v_gene: TRBV24-1; len: 13; d_gene: .; j_gene: TRBJ2-3; CDR3aa: CATGPGESDTQYF; CDR3nt: TGTGCCACCGGGCCGGGGGAGTCAGATACGCAGTATTTT
abundance: .; v_gene: TRBV9; len: 17; d_gene: .; j_gene: TRBJ2-1; CDR3aa: CASSVAVQRTSYNEQFF; CDR3nt: TGTGCCAGCAGCGTAGCGGTTCAGCGGACCTCCTACAATGAGCAGTTCTTC
abundance: .; v_gene: TRBV7-2; len: 13; d_gene: .; j_gene: TRBJ2-3; CDR3aa: CASRRGWGDTQYF; CDR3nt: TGTGCCAGCAGAAGGGGGTGGGGAGATACGCAGTATTTT
abundance: .; v_gene: TRBV3-1/TRBV3-2; len: 13; d_gene: .; j_gene: TRBJ2-7; CDR3aa: CASSQQLAHEQYF; CDR3nt: TGTGCCAGCAGCCAACAACTAGCCCACGAGCAGTACTTC
abundance: .; v_gene: TRBV5-1; len: 14; d_gene: TRBD1; j_gene: TRBJ1-1; CDR3aa: CASSLGQGGTEAFF; CDR3nt: TGCGCCAGCAGCTTGGGGCAGGGGGGTACTGAAGCTTTCTTT
abundance: few; v_gene: TRBV27; len: 14; d_gene: TRBD1; j_gene: TRBJ1-4; CDR3aa: CASGRQGVGEKLFF; CDR3nt: TGTGCCAGCGGGAGACAGGGGGTCGGAGAAAAACTGTTTTTT